What follows are 31 T cell receptor beta chains derived from one specimen sequenced in a study of blood T cell repertoires in COVID-19. Sequenced by immunoSEQ multiplex PCR; TCRdb stores in-frame clones only, minus some. The sample records 180,000 or so clones, about 85% being singletons. The sample consisted of peripheral blood. The receptors shown here come from an elderly woman with acute or convalescent COVID-19.

The chain is built from TRBV28 and TRBJ2-7, with D perhaps matching TRBD1 (5 bases). V lost 11 bases and J lost 2, with 19 bases in between. Germline assignment: CDR1 MDHEN and CDR2 SYDVKM. CDR3 length: 14 residues. CDR3 DNA: TGTGCCTCAAACAGGTTCCCTAACACCTACGAGCAGTACTTC. This gives the protein CASNRFPNTYEQYF.

The rearrangement joins TRBV28 to TRBJ2-7; TRBD1 is a possible D gene (5 bases). The V end was cut by 5 bases, the J end by 6 bases, with 17 bases between. The CDR3 consists of 14 residues. Germline values: CDR1 MDHEN, CDR2 SYDVKM. Written as DNA, the CDR3 is TGTGCCAGCAGTATCCCAGGGTTGTTGGGCGAGCAGTACTTC. Amino acid sequence: CASSIPGLLGEQYF.

The chain links TRBV10-3 to TRBJ1-2; 7 bases are shared with TRBD1. The CDR3 runs to 15 residues. The V gene's germline CDR1 is ENHRY and CDR2 SYGVKD. After removal of 2 bases from V and 3 bases from J, the junction contained 6 bases not matched to a gene. The DNA for the CDR3 is TGTGCCATCAGTGAGAGGGGGCCCGGGGACTATGGCTACACCTTC. Translating gives CAISERGPGDYGYTF.

CDR3 amino acids: CASSLDFFIAGGTLHEQYF. The CDR3 coding sequence is TGTGCCAGCAGCCTCGACTTTTTCATAGCGGGAGGAACTCTCCACGAGCAGTACTTC. The chain is built from TRBV7-9 and TRBJ2-7, with 10 positions matching TRBD2. V gave up 5 bases and J gave up 5 bases; unmatched junction bases: 21. The CDR3 runs 19 residues. Germline CDR1 reads SEHNR; CDR2 reads FQNEAQ (reference sequence).

The chain is built from TRBV9 and TRBJ2-5; maybe TRBD2 (6 bases). V shed 2 bases and J shed 1 base, with 18 bases lying between them. The CDR3 spans 17 residues. Germline V CDR1 and CDR2: SGDLS, YYNGEE. The CDR3 loop is CASSVGLGWRGQETQYF. The DNA for the CDR3 is TGTGCCAGCAGCGTGGGCCTCGGGTGGAGGGGCCAAGAGACCCAGTACTTC.

The chain employs TRBV28 and TRBJ2-7, with 8 positions matching TRBD2. V was pared by 5 bases and J by 7 bases, with 13 bases of the junction left unmatched. The CDR3 has 15 residues. The germline V gene has CDR1 MDHEN and CDR2 SYDVKM. CDR3 region: CASSPLISGRIEQYF. CDR3 in DNA: TGTGCCAGCAGTCCCCTGATAAGCGGGAGAATTGAGCAGTACTTC.

The chain has TRBV7-9 and TRBJ1-3; D gene uncertain. Germline CDR1 reads SEHNR; CDR2 reads FQNEAQ (reference sequence). Trimming took off 8 bases at V and 0 bases at J, with 8 bases between the two ends. The CDR3 loop spans 13 amino acids. For the CDR3, the DNA is TGTGCCAGCCGCGCGGACTCTGGAAACACCATATATTTT. Its translation: CASRADSGNTIYF.

The chain joins TRBV9 to TRBJ1-6; 7 positions match TRBD1. This CDR3 has 16 residues. Per the germline V gene, CDR1 is SGDLS and CDR2 is YYNGEE. V lost 0 bases, J lost 3 bases, and 3 bases stayed unmatched. The CDR3 bases are TGTGCCAGCAGCGTAGCTACAGGGGACTATAATTCACCCCTCCACTTT. Its translation is CASSVATGDYNSPLHF.

V usage is TRBV11-3 and J usage is TRBJ2-3, with 8 bases fitting TRBD1. The CDR3 is 15 residues long. The J segment lost 3 bases and the V segment lost 5 bases, leaving 7 bases of the junction unmatched. The germline CDR1 and CDR2 sequences are SGHNT and YENEEA. Here the CDR3 DNA reads TGTGCCAGCAGCGACAGGGGCGGTAGGACAGATACGCAGTATTTT. It is translated as CASSDRGGRTDTQYF.

V is TRBV18 and J is TRBJ1-1; 8 nucleotides agree with TRBD1. J gave up 5 bases and V 4 bases, and 9 bases lay outside the gene matches. Per germline, CDR1 KGHSH and CDR2 LQKENI. This CDR3 is built from 15 residues. CDR3 sequence (DNA): TGTGCCAGCTCACACTCACAGGGGGTGGGTACTGAAGCTTTCTTT. This sequence encodes CASSHSQGVGTEAFF.

The V call is TRBV28, the J call TRBJ2-1, with D possibly matching TRBD2 (6 bases). The CDR3 has 15 residues. CDR1 is MDHEN, CDR2 SYDVKM, per germline. The V end was cut by 3 bases, the J end by 1 base, with 10 bases between. CDR3 DNA sequence: TGTGCCAGCAGTTTCGGGAGTACGTCCTACAATGAGCAGTTCTTC. This translates into CASSFGSTSYNEQFF.

The chain combines TRBV28 with TRBJ2-3; D may be TRBD2 (6 bases). The germline CDR1 and CDR2 sequences are MDHEN and SYDVKM. Deletions cut 1 base from V and 2 bases from J, with 13 bases between. The CDR3 runs to 16 residues. CDR3 sequence (DNA): TGTGCCAGCAGTTTATTCACGGCGGGACCCACAGATACGCAGTATTTT. It specifies CASSLFTAGPTDTQYF.

This clone was seen a few times. The V gene is TRBV19, the J gene TRBJ1-1, with 8 bases fitting TRBD1. The CDR3 runs to 14 residues. With V trimmed by 6 bases and J by 4 bases, 7 bases remained unmatched. Germline CDR1 is LNHDA and CDR2 is SQIVND (reference sequence). DNA for the CDR3: TGTGCCAGTAGCTCGACAGGGGCATTCACTGAAGCTTTCTTT. Protein product: CASSSTGAFTEAFF.

This chain joins TRBV11-2 and TRBJ1-2; D is possibly TRBD1 (5 bases). With 2 bases removed from V and 4 bases from J, the gap between germline ends came to 8 bases. Per the germline V gene, CDR1 is SGHAT and CDR2 is FQNNGV. The CDR3 extends over 13 amino acids. The CDR3 DNA is TGTGCCAGCAGCTTAACAGGTTCCTATGGCTACACCTTC. The encoded protein is CASSLTGSYGYTF.

The V gene is TRBV29-1, the J gene TRBJ2-7; perhaps TRBD1 as D (6 bases). CDR1 is SQVTM and CDR2 is ANQGSEA in the germline V gene. Trimming shortened V by 4 bases and J by 5 bases, and 12 bases separated the two germline ends. The CDR3 loop spans 12 amino acids. The CDR3 region is CSVGGTLHEQYF. The DNA for the CDR3 is TGCAGCGTTGGAGGGACACTCCACGAGCAGTACTTC.

A few counts support this clone. The chain joins TRBV28 to TRBJ2-7, with TRBD2 matching over 13 bases. The germline CDR1 and CDR2 sequences are MDHEN and SYDVKM. Losses at the gene ends were 7 bases for V and 5 bases for J; bases not matched to a gene: 8. The CDR3 loop spans 15 amino acids. The CDR3 coding sequence is TGTGCCAGCACCTTACTAGCGGGAGGGTCCCACGAGCAGTACTTC. It codes for CASTLLAGGSHEQYF.

The rearrangement uses TRBV28 and TRBJ1-2, with TRBD1 as a possible D gene (5 bases). Trimming left V 2 bases short and J 2 bases short, with 15 bases between. This CDR3 is built from 16 residues. The germline gives CDR1 MDHEN, CDR2 SYDVKM. CDR3 nucleotides: TGTGCCAGCAGTTTAGGCGGGGCGACGTTGAACTATGGCTACACCTTC. Encoded protein: CASSLGGATLNYGYTF.

The chain uses TRBV15 and TRBJ2-3; the D is unclear. The ends were cut back, 5 bases at V and 7 bases at J, with 13 bases in the middle. This CDR3 is 13 amino acids long. CDR1 and CDR2 (germline): LNHNV, YYDKDF (reference sequence). The CDR3, as DNA: TGTGCCACCAGCGGAGCTAGAGGTTATACGCAGTATTTT. This translates into CATSGARGYTQYF.

The chain is built from TRBV2 and TRBJ2-2, with TRBD1 as a possible D gene (6 bases). Germline CDR1 and CDR2: SNHLY and FYNNEI. This CDR3 is built from 15 residues. The V end lost 2 bases, the J end lost 0 bases, and 7 bases lay between the germline ends. The CDR3 here is CASSETGTNTGELFF. Here the CDR3 DNA reads TGTGCCAGCAGTGAAACAGGGACGAACACCGGGGAGCTGTTTTTT.

This sequence joins TRBV28 and TRBJ2-5; 10 nucleotides align to TRBD1. Trimming removed 5 bases from V and 5 bases from J; junction bases left unmatched: 8. The CDR3 loop spans 15 amino acids. Looked up from germline, CDR1 is MDHEN and CDR2 is SYDVKM. The CDR3 reads CASSPRQGAVETQYF. The DNA of the CDR3 is TGTGCCAGCAGTCCCCGACAGGGGGCTGTCGAGACCCAGTACTTC.

The V and J genes are TRBV12-3 or TRBV12-4 and TRBJ2-3; 8 bases agree with TRBD2. This CDR3 comprises 13 residues. V shed 7 bases and J 5 bases; nucleotides not matched to a gene: 5. The CDR3 coding sequence is TGTGCCAGCACTGCGGGAGGCAAAGATACGCAGTATTTT. Translating it yields CASTAGGKDTQYF.

This rearrangement joins TRBV19 to TRBJ1-5, with TRBD1 identical over 10 bases. Losses at the gene ends were 4 bases for V and 6 bases for J; bases not matched to a gene: 9. The CDR3 is made up of 16 amino acids. The germline gives CDR1 LNHDA, CDR2 SQIVND (reference sequence). CDR3 in DNA: TGTGCCAGTAGTACTCTCCCCGGGACAGGGGCTCAGCCCCAGCATTTT. It specifies CASSTLPGTGAQPQHF.

The chain combines TRBV19 with TRBJ1-5; D gene uncertain. V lost 5 bases to trimming and J lost 0 bases, with 8 bases between them. Germline CDR1 and CDR2: LNHDA and SQIVND (reference sequence). The CDR3 spans 14 residues. The chain's CDR3 is CASSLSVSNQPQHF. The CDR3 DNA follows: TGTGCCAGTAGTTTATCGGTTAGCAATCAGCCCCAGCATTTT.

The V and J genes are TRBV4-2 and TRBJ2-7, with 10 nucleotides matching TRBD1. Germline V gene sequence: CDR1 LGHNA, CDR2 YNFKEQ. V shed 3 bases, J shed 7 bases, and the junction held 12 bases outside the gene matches. The CDR3 spans 16 residues. This CDR3 is CASSHGPGQGPGEQYF. The CDR3 DNA is TGTGCCAGCAGCCATGGGCCGGGACAGGGGCCTGGGGAGCAGTACTTC.

Only one count was recorded for this clone. The rearrangement links TRBV11-3 to TRBJ1-1; 7 nucleotides line up with TRBD1. V lost 5 bases, J lost 4 bases, and 4 bases stayed unmatched. The germline V gene encodes CDR1 SGHNT and CDR2 YENEEA. The CDR3 length is 13 residues. CDR3 residues: CASSTRQGTEAFF. The CDR3 DNA is TGTGCCAGCAGCACCAGACAGGGCACTGAAGCTTTCTTT.

V gene TRBV2 combines with J gene TRBJ1-2; 9 positions match TRBD1. This CDR3 has 15 amino acids. V gave up 4 bases and J gave up 5 bases; unmatched junction bases: 8. From germline, CDR1 is SNHLY and CDR2 FYNNEI. The CDR3 DNA reads TGTGCCAGCAGTGGGTTTGAACAGGGGGCGTATGGCTACACCTTC. Its protein is CASSGFEQGAYGYTF.

The CDR3, as DNA: TGTGCCAGCAGCTTATTAGGGGCAGAGACCCAGTACTTC. Its protein product is CASSLLGAETQYF. The rearrangement links TRBV7-3 to TRBJ2-5; tentative D call: TRBD1 (5 bases). The CDR3 runs 13 residues. Trimming pared 2 bases from V and 4 bases from J, leaving 8 bases between. Germline V gene data show CDR1 as SGHTA and CDR2 as FQGTGA.

In this sample, this clone turned up a few times. The V and J genes are TRBV4-1 and TRBJ1-2, with a possible D match to TRBD1 (5 bases). Germline V gives CDR1 MGHRA, CDR2 YSYEKL. This CDR3 has 15 amino acids. V was clipped by 4 bases and J by 0 bases, with 12 bases between them. This CDR3 is CASSRQNIANYGYTF. The CDR3 DNA reads TGCGCCAGCAGCCGACAGAACATAGCTAACTATGGCTACACCTTC.

V and J are TRBV9 and TRBJ2-1; 9 bases are a match to TRBD2. CDR1 and CDR2 from the germline V gene are SGDLS and YYNGEE. CDR3 length equals 19 residues. V dropped 0 bases and J dropped 1; count of bases not matched to a gene: 11. The CDR3 bases are TGTGCCAGCAGCGTAGTTAGCGGGAGTGGACATGGGTCCTACAATGAGCAGTTCTTC. Translated, it gives CASSVVSGSGHGSYNEQFF.

The V gene is TRBV5-1, the J gene TRBJ1-1; tentative D call: TRBD1 (6 bases). Germline assignment: CDR1 SGHRS and CDR2 YFSETQ. This CDR3 has 16 residues. The V end lost 4 bases, the J end lost 1 base, and 17 bases lay between the germline ends. The CDR3 is CASSQNWGTRNTEAFF. The DNA for the CDR3 is TGCGCCAGCAGCCAAAATTGGGGGACAAGGAACACTGAAGCTTTCTTT.

The rearrangement joins TRBV27 to TRBJ1-6; possible D gene TRBD1, 6 bases. The CDR3 is 14 residues long. V lost 4 bases to trimming and J lost 10 bases, with 14 bases between them. Germline V lookup: CDR1 MNHEY, CDR2 SMNVEV (reference sequence). The CDR3 DNA follows: TGTGCCAGCAGTTGGGGGGGCCGGTGGTCACCCCTCCACTTT. Protein product: CASSWGGRWSPLHF.